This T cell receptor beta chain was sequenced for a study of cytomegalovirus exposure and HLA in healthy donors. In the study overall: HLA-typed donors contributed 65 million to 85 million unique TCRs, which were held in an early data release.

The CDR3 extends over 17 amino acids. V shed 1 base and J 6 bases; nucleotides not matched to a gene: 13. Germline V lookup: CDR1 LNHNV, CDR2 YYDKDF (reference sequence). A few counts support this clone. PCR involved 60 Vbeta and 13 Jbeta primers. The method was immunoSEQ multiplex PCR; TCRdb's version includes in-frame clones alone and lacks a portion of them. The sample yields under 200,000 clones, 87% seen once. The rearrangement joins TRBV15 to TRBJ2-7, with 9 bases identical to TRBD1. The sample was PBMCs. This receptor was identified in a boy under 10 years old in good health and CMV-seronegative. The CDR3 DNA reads TGTGCCACCAGCAGAGGCCGAGGGACAGGGAAGGACGGCGAGCAGTACTTC. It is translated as CATSRGRGTGKDGEQYF.